This TCR beta chain appears in the sequencing data of a study of CD8+CD57+ T cells in acquired aplastic anemia. On the study more broadly: The average read count for CD4+ cells in healthy donors was 8.5 million to 12 million. Study findings and constraints: Common to patients and controls were twenty-nine CD8+ CDR3 sequences.

Investigators profiled TCR beta VDJ and CDR3 from genomic DNA template. TCRdb used MiXCR to reprocess the reads, holding one entry per CDR3 protein. The sample has about 190,000 distinct CDR3 sequences, approximately 52% seen once. As for this clonotype: Its antigen remains unknown.

Germline-derived CDR1 and CDR2 are ENHRY and SYGVKD. The trim removed 10 bases at V and 0 bases at J, leaving 2 bases unmatched. CDR3 length: 14 amino acids. This TCR derives from a human donor in good health, serving as a control. The chain links TRBV10-3 to TRBJ1-5, with 11 positions matching TRBD1. The material sequenced was sorted CD4+, CD8+, or CD8+CD57+ T cells (not recorded which) from PBMCs. This chain's CDR3 is CASGTGGSNQPQHF. As DNA, the CDR3 is TGTGCCAGCGGGACAGGGGGTAGCAATCAGCCCCAGCATTTT.